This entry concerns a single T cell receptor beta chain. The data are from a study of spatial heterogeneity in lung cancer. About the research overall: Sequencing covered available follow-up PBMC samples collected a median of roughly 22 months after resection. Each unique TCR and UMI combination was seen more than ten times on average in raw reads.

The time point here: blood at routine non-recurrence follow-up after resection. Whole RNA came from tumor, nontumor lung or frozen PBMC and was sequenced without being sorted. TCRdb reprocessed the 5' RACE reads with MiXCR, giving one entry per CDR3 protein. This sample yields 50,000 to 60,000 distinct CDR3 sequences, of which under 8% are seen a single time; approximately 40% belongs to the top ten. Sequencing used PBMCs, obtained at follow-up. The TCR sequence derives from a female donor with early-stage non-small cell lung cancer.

The CDR3 DNA is TGCAGCGTTCGCAGGGACAGGGAGGAGCGGGGGCAGTACTTC. The encoded protein is CSVRRDREERGQYF. This chain joins TRBV29-1 and TRBJ2-7; 9 bases align to TRBD1. The CDR3 has 14 residues. Germline V CDR1 and CDR2: SQVTM, ANQGSEA. Germline trimming cut 5 bases from V and 9 bases from J; bases unmatched to any gene: 14.